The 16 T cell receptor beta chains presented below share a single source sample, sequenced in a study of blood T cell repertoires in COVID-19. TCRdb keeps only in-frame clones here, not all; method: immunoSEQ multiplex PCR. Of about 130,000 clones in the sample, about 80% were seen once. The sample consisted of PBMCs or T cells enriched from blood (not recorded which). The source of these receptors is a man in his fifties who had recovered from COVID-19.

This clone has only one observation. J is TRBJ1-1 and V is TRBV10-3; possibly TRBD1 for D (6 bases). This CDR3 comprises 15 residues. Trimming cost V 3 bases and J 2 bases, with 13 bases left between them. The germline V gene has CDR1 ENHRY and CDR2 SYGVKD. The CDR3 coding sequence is TGTGCCATCAGTGACCGGGGGGCGATCAACACTGAAGCTTTCTTT. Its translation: CAISDRGAINTEAFF.

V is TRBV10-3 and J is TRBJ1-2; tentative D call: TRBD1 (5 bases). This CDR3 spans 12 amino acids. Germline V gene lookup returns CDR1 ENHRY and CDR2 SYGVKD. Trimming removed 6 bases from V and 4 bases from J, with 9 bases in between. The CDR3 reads CAISQGIYGYTF. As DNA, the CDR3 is TGTGCCATCAGCCAGGGAATCTATGGCTACACCTTC.

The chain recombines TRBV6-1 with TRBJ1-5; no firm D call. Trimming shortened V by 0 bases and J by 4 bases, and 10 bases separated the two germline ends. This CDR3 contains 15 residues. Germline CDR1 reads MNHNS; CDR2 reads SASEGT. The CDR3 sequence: CASSEALSVNQPQHF. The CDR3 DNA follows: TGTGCCAGCAGTGAAGCGCTGTCAGTGAATCAGCCCCAGCATTTT.

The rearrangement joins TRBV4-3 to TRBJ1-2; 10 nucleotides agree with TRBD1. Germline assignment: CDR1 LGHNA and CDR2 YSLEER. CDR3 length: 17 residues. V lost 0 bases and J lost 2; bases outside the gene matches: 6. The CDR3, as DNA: TGCGCCAGCAGCCAAGAGAGCAGGACAGGGGGGAACTATGGCTACACCTTC. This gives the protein CASSQESRTGGNYGYTF.

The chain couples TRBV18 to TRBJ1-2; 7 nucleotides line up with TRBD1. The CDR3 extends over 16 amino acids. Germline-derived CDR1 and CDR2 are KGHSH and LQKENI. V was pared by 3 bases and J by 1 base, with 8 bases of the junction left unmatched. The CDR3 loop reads CASSPRQGSRNYGYTF. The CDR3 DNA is TGTGCCAGCTCACCCCGACAGGGATCGCGTAACTATGGCTACACCTTC.

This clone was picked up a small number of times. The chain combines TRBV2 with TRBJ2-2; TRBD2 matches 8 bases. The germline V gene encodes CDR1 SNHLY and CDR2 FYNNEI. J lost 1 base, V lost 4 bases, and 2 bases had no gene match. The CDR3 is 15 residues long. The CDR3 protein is CASSGLAGNTGELFF. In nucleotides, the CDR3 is TGTGCCAGCAGTGGGCTAGCGGGGAACACCGGGGAGCTGTTTTTT.

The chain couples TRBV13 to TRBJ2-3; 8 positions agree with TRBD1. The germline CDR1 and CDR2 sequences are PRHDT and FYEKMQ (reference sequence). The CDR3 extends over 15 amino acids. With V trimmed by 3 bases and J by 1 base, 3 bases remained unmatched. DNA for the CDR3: TGTGCCAGCAGCTTCGGGACAGGCGGCACAGATACGCAGTATTTT. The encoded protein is CASSFGTGGTDTQYF.

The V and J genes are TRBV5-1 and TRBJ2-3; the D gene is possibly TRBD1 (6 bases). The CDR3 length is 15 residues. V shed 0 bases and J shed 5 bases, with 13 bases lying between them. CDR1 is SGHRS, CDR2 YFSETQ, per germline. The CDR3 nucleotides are TGCGCCAGCAGCTTGGGAGCAGGGGTCAAAGATACGCAGTATTTT. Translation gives CASSLGAGVKDTQYF. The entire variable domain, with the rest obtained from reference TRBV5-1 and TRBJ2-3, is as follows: KAGVTQTPRYLIKTRGQQVTLSCSPISGHRSVSWYQQTPGQGLQFLFEYFSETQRNKGNFPGRFSGRQFSNSRSEMNVSTLELGDSALYLCASSLGAGVKDTQYFGPGTRLTVL.

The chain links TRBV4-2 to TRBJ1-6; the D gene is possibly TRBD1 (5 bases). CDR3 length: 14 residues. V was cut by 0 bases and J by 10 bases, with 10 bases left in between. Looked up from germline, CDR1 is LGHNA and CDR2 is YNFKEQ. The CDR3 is CASSQDRAGSPLHF. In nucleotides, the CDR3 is TGTGCCAGCAGCCAAGACAGGGCCGGGTCACCCCTCCACTTT.

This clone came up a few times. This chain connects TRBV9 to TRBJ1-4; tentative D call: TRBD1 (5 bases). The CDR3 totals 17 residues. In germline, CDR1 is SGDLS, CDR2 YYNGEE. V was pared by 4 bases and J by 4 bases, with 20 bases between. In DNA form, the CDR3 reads TGTGCCAGCAGCCCCGGCGGGGCGGCGGGATTTAATGAAAAACTGTTTTTT. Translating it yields CASSPGGAAGFNEKLFF.

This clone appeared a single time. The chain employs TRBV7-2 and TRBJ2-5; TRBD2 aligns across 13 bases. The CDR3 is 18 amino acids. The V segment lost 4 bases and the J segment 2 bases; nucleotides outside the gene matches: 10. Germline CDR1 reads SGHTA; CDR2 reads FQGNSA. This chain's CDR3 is CASSSERQTSGGQETQYF. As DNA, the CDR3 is TGTGCCAGCAGCTCAGAACGCCAGACTAGCGGGGGGCAAGAGACCCAGTACTTC. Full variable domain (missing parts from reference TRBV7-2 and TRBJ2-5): GAGVSQSPSNKVTEKGKDVELRCDPISGHTALYWYRQSLGQGLEFLIYFQGNSAPDKSGLPSDRFSAERTGGSVSTLTIQRTQQEDSAVYLCASSSERQTSGGQETQYFGPGTRLLVL.

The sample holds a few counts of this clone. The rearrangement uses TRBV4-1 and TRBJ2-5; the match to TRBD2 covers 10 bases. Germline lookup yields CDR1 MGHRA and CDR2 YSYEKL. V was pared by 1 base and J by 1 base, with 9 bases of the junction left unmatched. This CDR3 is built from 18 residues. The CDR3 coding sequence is TGCGCCAGCAGCCAAGTGGAGGGTCTAGCGGGGGTCCAAGAGACCCAGTACTTC. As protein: CASSQVEGLAGVQETQYF.

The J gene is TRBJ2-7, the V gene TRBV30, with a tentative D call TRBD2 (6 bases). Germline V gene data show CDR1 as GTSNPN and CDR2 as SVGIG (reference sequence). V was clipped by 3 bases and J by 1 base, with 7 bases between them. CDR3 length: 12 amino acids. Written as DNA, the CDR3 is TGTGCCTGGAGAAGCGGGTCCTACGAGCAGTACTTC. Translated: CAWRSGSYEQYF.

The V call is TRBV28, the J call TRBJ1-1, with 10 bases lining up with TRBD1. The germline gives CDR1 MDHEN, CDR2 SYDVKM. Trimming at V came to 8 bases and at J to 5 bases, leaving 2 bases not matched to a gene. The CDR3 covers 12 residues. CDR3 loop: CASGQGDTEAFF. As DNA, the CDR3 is TGTGCCAGCGGACAGGGGGATACTGAAGCTTTCTTT. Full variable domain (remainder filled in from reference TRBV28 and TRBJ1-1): DVKVTQSSRYLVKRTGEKVFLECVQDMDHENMFWYRQDPGLGLRLIYFSYDVKMKEKGDIPEGYSVSREKKERFSLILESASTNQTSMYLCASGQGDTEAFFGQGTRLTVV.

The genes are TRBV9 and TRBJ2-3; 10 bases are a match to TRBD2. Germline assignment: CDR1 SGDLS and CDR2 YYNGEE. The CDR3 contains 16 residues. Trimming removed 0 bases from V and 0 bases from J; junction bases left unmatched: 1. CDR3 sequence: CASSVDSGGSTDTQYF. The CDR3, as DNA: TGTGCCAGCAGCGTAGATAGCGGGGGGAGCACAGATACGCAGTATTTT.

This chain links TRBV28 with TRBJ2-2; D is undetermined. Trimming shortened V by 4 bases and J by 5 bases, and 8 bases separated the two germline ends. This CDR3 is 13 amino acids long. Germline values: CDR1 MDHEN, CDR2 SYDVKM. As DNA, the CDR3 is TGTGCCAGCAGTTCCGGAGAGACCGGGGAGCTGTTTTTT. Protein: CASSSGETGELFF.